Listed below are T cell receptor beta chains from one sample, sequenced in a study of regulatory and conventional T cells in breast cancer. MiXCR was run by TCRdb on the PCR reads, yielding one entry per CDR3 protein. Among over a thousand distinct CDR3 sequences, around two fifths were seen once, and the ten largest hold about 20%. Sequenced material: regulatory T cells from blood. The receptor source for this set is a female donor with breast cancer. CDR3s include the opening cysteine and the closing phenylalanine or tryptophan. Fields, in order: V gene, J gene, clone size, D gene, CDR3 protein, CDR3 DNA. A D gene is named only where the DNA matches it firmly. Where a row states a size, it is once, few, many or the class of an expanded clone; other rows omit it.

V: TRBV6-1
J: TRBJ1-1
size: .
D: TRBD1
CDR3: CASSGTGYGEAFF
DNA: TGTGCCAGCAGCGGGACAGGGTACGGAGAAGCTTTCTTT

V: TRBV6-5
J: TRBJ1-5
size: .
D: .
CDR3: CASSSNPAPNQPQHF
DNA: TGTGCCAGCAGTTCAAATCCCGCTCCCAATCAGCCCCAGCATTTT

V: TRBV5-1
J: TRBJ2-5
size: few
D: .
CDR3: CASSLRWGQETQYF
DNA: TGCGCCAGCAGCTTGCGGTGGGGACAAGAGACCCAGTACTTC

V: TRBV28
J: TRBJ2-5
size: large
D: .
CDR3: CASSLKQGVGGGRETQYF
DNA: TGTGCCAGCAGTTTGAAACAGGGAGTGGGCGGGGGCAGGGAGACCCAGTACTTC

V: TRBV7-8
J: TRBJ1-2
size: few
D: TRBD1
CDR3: CASSLGTGGRSNYGYTF
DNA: TGTGCCAGCAGCCTTGGGACAGGGGGCAGGTCTAACTATGGCTACACCTTC

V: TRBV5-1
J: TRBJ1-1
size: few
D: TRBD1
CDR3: CASSWTSGGRAEAFF
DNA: TGCGCCAGCAGCTGGACCTCAGGGGGCAGGGCTGAAGCTTTCTTT

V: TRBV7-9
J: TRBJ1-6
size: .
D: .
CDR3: CASSPAGSPLHF
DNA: TGTGCCAGCAGCCCCGCTGGGTCACCCCTCCACTTT

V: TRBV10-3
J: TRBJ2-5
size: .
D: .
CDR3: CATSGGQETQYF
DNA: TGTGCAACTTCCGGGGGCCAAGAGACCCAGTACTTC

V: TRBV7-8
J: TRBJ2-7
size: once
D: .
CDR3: CASSPSYEQYF
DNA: TGTGCCAGCAGCCCCTCCTACGAGCAGTACTTC

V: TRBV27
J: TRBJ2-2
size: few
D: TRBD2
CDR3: CASSLMTSGRFGELFF
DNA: TGTGCCAGCAGTTTAATGACTAGCGGGAGGTTCGGGGAGCTGTTTTTT

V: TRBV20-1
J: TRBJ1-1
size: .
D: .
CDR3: CSARDSMNTEAFF
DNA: TGCAGTGCTAGGGACAGCATGAACACTGAAGCTTTCTTT

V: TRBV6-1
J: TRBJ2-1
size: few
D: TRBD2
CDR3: CASSEAGTSGTRRGYNEQFF
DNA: TGTGCCAGCAGTGAAGCCGGGACTAGCGGGACACGCCGGGGTTACAATGAGCAGTTCTTC

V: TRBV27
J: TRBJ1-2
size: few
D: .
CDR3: CASRLSLGYGYTF
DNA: TGTGCCAGCAGATTATCCCTGGGCTATGGCTACACCTTC

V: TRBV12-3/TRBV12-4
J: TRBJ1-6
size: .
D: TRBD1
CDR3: CASSRQGANSPLHF
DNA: TGTGCCAGCAGCAGACAGGGAGCGAATTCACCCCTCCACTTT

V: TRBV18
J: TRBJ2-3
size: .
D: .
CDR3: CASSPLSDTQYF
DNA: TGTGCCAGCTCACCGTTATCAGATACGCAGTATTTT

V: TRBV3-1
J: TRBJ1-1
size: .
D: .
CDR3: CASRHMNTGAFF
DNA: TGTGCCAGCAGACATATGAACACTGGAGCTTTCTTT

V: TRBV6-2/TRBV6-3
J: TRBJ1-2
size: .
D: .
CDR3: CASSLFSGYTF
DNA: TGTGCCAGCAGCCTCTTCTCTGGCTACACCTTC

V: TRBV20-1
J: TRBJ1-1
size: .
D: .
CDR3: CSARGGATEAFF
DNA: TGCAGTGCTAGAGGGGGCGCCACTGAAGCTTTCTTT

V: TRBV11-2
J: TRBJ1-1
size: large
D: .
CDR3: CASSLISMNTEAFF
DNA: TGTGCCAGCAGCTTGATCAGTATGAACACTGAAGCTTTCTTT

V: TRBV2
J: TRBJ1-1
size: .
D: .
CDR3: CASRPGSMNTEAFF
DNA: TGTGCCAGCAGGCCAGGTTCCATGAACACTGAAGCTTTCTTT

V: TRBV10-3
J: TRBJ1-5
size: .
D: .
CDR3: CAISEGPINQPQHF
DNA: TGTGCCATCAGTGAAGGACCGATCAATCAGCCCCAGCATTTT

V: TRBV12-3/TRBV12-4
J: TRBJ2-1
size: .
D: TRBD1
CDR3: CASSFQAPGTGWNNEQFF
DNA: TGTGCCAGCAGTTTTCAGGCTCCCGGGACAGGGTGGAACAATGAGCAGTTCTTC

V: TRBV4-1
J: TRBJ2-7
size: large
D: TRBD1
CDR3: CASSQPGQGEQYF
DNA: TGCGCCAGCAGCCAACCGGGACAGGGCGAGCAGTACTTC

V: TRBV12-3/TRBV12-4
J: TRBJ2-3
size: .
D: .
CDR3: CASSLRRLIGDTQYF
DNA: TGTGCCAGCAGTTTGAGGCGGCTCATAGGGGATACGCAGTATTTT

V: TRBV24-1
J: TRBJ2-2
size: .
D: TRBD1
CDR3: CATSDARRDSYTGELFF
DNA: TGTGCCACCAGTGACGCACGCCGGGACAGCTACACCGGGGAGCTGTTTTTT

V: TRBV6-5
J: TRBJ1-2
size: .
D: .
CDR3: CASTEVGGRDYGYTF
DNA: TGTGCCAGCACCGAGGTCGGAGGACGTGACTATGGCTACACCTTC

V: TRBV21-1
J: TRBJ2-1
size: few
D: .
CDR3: CASSDSASSYNEQFF
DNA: TGTGCCAGCAGCGATAGCGCTAGCTCCTACAATGAGCAGTTCTTC

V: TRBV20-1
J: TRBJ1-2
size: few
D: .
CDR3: CSASRGFSYGYTF
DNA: TGCAGTGCTTCCCGAGGTTTCAGCTATGGCTACACCTTC

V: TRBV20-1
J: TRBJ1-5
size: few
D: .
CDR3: CSARDLGRGFQPQHF
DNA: TGCAGTGCTAGAGATCTTGGCAGGGGTTTTCAGCCCCAGCATTTT

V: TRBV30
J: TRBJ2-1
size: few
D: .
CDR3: CAWSQGVYEQFF
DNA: TGTGCCTGGAGTCAGGGTGTCTATGAGCAGTTCTTC

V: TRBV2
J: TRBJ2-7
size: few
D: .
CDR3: CASSQAPYEQYF
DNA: TGTGCCAGCAGCCAAGCCCCCTACGAGCAGTACTTC

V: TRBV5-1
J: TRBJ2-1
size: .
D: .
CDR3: CASRAGSGSPYDEQFF
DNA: TGCGCCAGCAGAGCCGGGTCGGGGTCTCCCTACGATGAGCAGTTCTTC

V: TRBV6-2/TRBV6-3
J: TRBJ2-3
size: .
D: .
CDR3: CASSFMRTDTQYF
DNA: TGTGCCAGCAGTTTTATGCGCACAGATACGCAGTATTTT

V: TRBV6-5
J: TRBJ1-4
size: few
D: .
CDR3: CASRVTIGEKLFF
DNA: TGTGCCAGCAGGGTTACTATTGGTGAAAAACTGTTTTTT

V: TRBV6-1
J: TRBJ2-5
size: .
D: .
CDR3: CASSEYVETQYF
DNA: TGTGCCAGCAGTGAATACGTAGAGACCCAGTACTTC

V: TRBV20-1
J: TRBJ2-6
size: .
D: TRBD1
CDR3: CSATRAGTGWSGANVLTF
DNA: TGCAGTGCTACTCGAGCCGGGACAGGGTGGTCTGGGGCCAACGTCCTGACTTTC

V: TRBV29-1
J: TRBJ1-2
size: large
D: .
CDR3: CSVGILDGGTF
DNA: TGCAGCGTTGGGATTCTTGATGGTGGCACCTTC

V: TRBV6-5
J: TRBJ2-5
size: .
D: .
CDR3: CASSYGSQETQYF
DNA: TGTGCCAGCAGTTACGGGAGCCAAGAGACCCAGTACTTC

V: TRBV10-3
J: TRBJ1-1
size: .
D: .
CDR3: CAISEPVNTEAFF
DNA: TGTGCCATCAGTGAGCCTGTGAACACTGAAGCTTTCTTT

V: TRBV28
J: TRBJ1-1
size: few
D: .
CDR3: CASSPVQITEAFF
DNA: TGTGCCAGCAGTCCCGTTCAGATCACTGAAGCTTTCTTT

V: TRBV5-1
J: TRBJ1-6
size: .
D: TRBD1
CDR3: CASSLVVQGNSPLHF
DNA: TGCGCCAGCAGCTTGGTTGTACAGGGGAATTCACCCCTCCACTTT

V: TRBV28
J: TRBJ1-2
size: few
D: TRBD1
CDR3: CASRQAGTANYGYTF
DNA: TGTGCCAGCAGGCAAGCCGGGACAGCGAACTATGGCTACACCTTC

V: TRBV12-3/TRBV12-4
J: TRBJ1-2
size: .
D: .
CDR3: CASSFGDNNYGYTF
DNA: TGTGCCAGCAGTTTTGGGGACAATAACTATGGCTACACCTTC

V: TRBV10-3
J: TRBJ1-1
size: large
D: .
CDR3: CAISEPDSLYTEAFF
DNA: TGTGCCATCAGTGAGCCGGACAGCTTGTACACTGAAGCTTTCTTT

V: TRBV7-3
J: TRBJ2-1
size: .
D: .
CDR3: CASSPGWGEQFF
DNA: TGTGCCAGCAGTCCGGGGTGGGGTGAGCAGTTCTTC

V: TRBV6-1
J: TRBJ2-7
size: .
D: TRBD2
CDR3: CASSSQPSGSRSEQYF
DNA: TGTGCCAGCAGCTCGCAACCTAGCGGGAGTAGGTCCGAGCAGTACTTC

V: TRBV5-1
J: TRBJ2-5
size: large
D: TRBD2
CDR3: CASSRSTSGGETQYF
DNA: TGCGCCAGCAGCCGGTCGACTAGCGGGGGAGAGACCCAGTACTTC

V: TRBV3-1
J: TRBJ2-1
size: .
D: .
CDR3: CASSQAGTSSYNEQFF
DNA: TGTGCCAGCAGCCAAGCCGGGACCAGCTCCTACAATGAGCAGTTCTTC

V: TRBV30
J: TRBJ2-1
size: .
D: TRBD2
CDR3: CAWNSLALTNEQFF
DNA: TGTGCCTGGAATTCACTAGCGCTTACCAATGAGCAGTTCTTC

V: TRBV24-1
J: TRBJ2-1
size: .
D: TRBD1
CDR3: CATKGQGYNEQFF
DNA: TGTGCCACCAAGGGACAGGGGTACAATGAGCAGTTCTTC

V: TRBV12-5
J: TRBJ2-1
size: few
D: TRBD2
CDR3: CASGLVAGEQFF
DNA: TGTGCTAGTGGTTTGGTAGCGGGAGAGCAGTTCTTC

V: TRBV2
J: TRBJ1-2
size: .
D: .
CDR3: CASSENGANYGYTF
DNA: TGTGCCAGCAGTGAAAATGGGGCTAACTATGGCTACACCTTC

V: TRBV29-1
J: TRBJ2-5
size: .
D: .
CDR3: CSVEEWGWETQYF
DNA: TGCAGCGTTGAAGAATGGGGGTGGGAGACCCAGTACTTC

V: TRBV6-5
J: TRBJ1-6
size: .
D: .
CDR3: CASSMGGDVAPLHF
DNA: TGTGCCAGCAGCATGGGTGGGGACGTCGCGCCCCTCCACTTT

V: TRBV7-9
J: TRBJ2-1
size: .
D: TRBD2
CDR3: CASSPGLASYNEQFF
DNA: TGTGCCAGCAGCCCGGGACTAGCGTCCTACAATGAGCAGTTCTTC

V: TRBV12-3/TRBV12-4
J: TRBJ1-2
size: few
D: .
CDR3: CASSLHRANYGYTF
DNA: TGTGCCAGCAGTTTACACAGAGCTAACTATGGCTACACCTTC

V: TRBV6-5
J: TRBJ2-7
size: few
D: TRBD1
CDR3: CATIDRDGDYEQYF
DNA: TGTGCCACCATCGACAGGGATGGAGACTACGAGCAGTACTTC

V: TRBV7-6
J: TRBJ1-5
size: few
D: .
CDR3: CASSLQALPNQPQHF
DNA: TGTGCCAGCAGCTTACAGGCCCTCCCTAATCAGCCCCAGCATTTT

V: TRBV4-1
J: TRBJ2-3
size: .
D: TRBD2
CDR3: CASSQELAGRTDTQYF
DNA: TGCGCCAGCAGCCAAGAACTAGCGGGGAGGACAGATACGCAGTATTTT

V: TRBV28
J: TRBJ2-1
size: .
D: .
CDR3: CASSLTGDQWEQFF
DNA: TGTGCCAGCAGTTTAACGGGGGACCAATGGGAGCAGTTCTTC